What follows is one TCR beta chain and its context. Its antigen is not identified. The sample contains more than one DNA sequence encoding this CDR3. The data are from a study of shared clonotypes between healthy human individuals. Study in general: Aged between 18 and 49, the donors were two women and three men. Three CD4 naive, three CD4 memory, two CD8 naive and one CD8 memory plate were used per donor.

Study conclusions and caveats: Against clonotypes common to all four donors, non-shared ones had lower generation probabilities.

The CDR3 has 13 amino acids. Germline loops: CDR1 SGHRS, CDR2 YFSETQ. The germline V and J ends were trimmed by 0 bases and 5 bases, with 7 bases remaining between them. Sequencing was at deep level. Profiled with immunoSEQ multiplex PCR; TCRdb holds only in-frame clones, not every one. The data contain 2 million to 2.5 million clones, roughly 92% of them singletons. V gene TRBV5-1 combines with J gene TRBJ2-3, with D perhaps given as TRBD1 or TRBD2 (5 bases each). Sequencing was carried out using naive CD4+ T cells from PBMCs. Subset reported: CD45RA+ positively selected. The source of this sequence is a man in his late teens or twenties in good health. Some clones in this sample may be carry-over from other donors' samples. The CDR3 DNA is TGCGCCAGCAGCTTGGCTGGGGGAGATACGCAGTATTTT. It translates to CASSLAGGDTQYF.